A selection of T cell receptor beta chains follows, all from one sample in a study of blood T cell repertoires in COVID-19. Clones were sequenced by immunoSEQ multiplex PCR, and TCRdb holds only the in-frame ones, with some missing. The sample contains 250,000 to 350,000 clones, over 75% of which appear only once. Source material: PBMCs or T cells enriched from blood (not recorded which). Source of these receptors: a woman in her twenties or thirties who had recovered from COVID-19. CDR3s include the opening cysteine and the closing phenylalanine or tryptophan. Each record gives: D gene, V gene, clone size, J gene, CDR3 protein, CDR3 DNA. D genes are given only for firm matches. The size entry is marked missing in some rows and otherwise reads once, few, many or a size class.

TRBD1,TRBV5-6,.,TRBJ2-3,CASSHTGGPTDTQYF,TGTGCCAGCAGCCACACAGGGGGCCCCACAGATACGCAGTATTTT
.,TRBV20-1,.,TRBJ2-3,CSARAGDTQYF,TGCAGTGCTAGAGCGGGGGATACGCAGTATTTT
.,TRBV7-9,.,TRBJ1-6,CASSSNRGSSYNSPLHF,TGTGCCAGCAGCTCCAATCGAGGGAGCTCCTATAATTCACCCCTCCACTTT
.,TRBV5-1,.,TRBJ2-3,CASSSTSTASTDTQYF,TGCGCCAGCAGCTCAACTAGCACAGCCAGCACAGATACGCAGTATTTT
TRBD1,TRBV11-2,.,TRBJ1-2,CASSLDPYRGRGYGYTF,TGTGCCAGCAGCTTAGATCCTTACAGGGGTAGGGGTTATGGCTACACCTTC
.,TRBV4-1,.,TRBJ1-1,CASSQTPLGETEAFF,TGCGCCAGCAGCCAGACCCCCCTCGGGGAGACTGAAGCTTTCTTT
TRBD2,TRBV2,.,TRBJ2-5,CASRQSGGIETQYF,TGTGCCAGCAGACAGAGCGGGGGGATAGAGACCCAGTACTTC
.,TRBV11-2,.,TRBJ1-2,CASSLDTGLWIYGYTF,TGTGCCAGCAGCTTAGACACAGGACTATGGATCTATGGCTACACCTTC
.,TRBV5-1,.,TRBJ2-1,CASSTLTGLPKGNEQFF,TGCGCCAGCAGCACCCTTACGGGACTCCCCAAGGGGAATGAGCAGTTCTTC
.,TRBV4-1,.,TRBJ1-2,CASSQDRGFYGYTF,TGCGCCAGCAGCCAAGATCGGGGGTTTTATGGCTACACCTTC
.,TRBV19,once,TRBJ2-5,CASSNFYGEQETQYF,TGTGCCAGTAGTAATTTCTATGGAGAACAAGAGACCCAGTACTTC
TRBD1,TRBV6-5,.,TRBJ1-5,CASSSSLTGGGQPQHF,TGTGCCAGCAGTTCATCATTGACAGGGGGCGGTCAGCCCCAGCATTTT
TRBD1,TRBV13,.,TRBJ1-2,CASSKRDRGAYGYTF,TGTGCCAGCAGCAAACGGGACAGGGGGGCCTATGGCTACACCTTC
.,TRBV4-3,.,TRBJ1-3,CASSRVAVSGNTIYF,TGCGCCAGCTCCCGAGTCGCGGTCTCTGGAAACACCATATATTTT
TRBD2,TRBV5-4,once,TRBJ2-5,CASSSPSGGAGETQYF,TGTGCCAGCAGTTCACCTAGCGGGGGGGCGGGAGAGACCCAGTACTTC
.,TRBV28,.,TRBJ2-5,CASSLAGIYQETQYF,TGTGCCAGCAGTTTAGCGGGGATATACCAAGAGACCCAGTACTTC
TRBD2,TRBV13,once,TRBJ2-1,CASSLAGGLAGNNEQFF,TGTGCCAGCAGCTTGGCCGGGGGACTAGCGGGAAACAATGAGCAGTTCTTC
.,TRBV3-1/TRBV3-2,.,TRBJ2-7,CASSQGTQGFYEQYF,TGTGCCAGCAGCCAGGGGACACAGGGATTCTACGAGCAGTACTTC
.,TRBV7-9,.,TRBJ1-2,CASSLDTAGDHGYTF,TGTGCCAGCAGCTTAGACACGGCAGGGGATCATGGCTACACCTTC
.,TRBV5-1,.,TRBJ2-1,CASSLGVQGTLYNEQFF,TGCGCCAGCAGCTTGGGAGTCCAGGGAACTCTGTACAATGAGCAGTTCTTC
.,TRBV5-6,.,TRBJ1-1,CASSLDPRGNTEAFF,TGTGCCAGCAGCTTGGATCCCAGGGGGAACACTGAAGCTTTCTTT
.,TRBV6-5,once,TRBJ1-1,CASRPGRNTEAFF,TGTGCCAGCAGGCCCGGGAGGAACACTGAAGCTTTCTTT
.,TRBV25-1,.,TRBJ2-5,CASSEYARQETQYF,TGTGCCAGCAGTGAATATGCGAGGCAAGAGACCCAGTACTTC
.,TRBV3-1/TRBV3-2,.,TRBJ1-4,CASSQDSGGGEKLFF,TGTGCCAGCAGCCAAGATAGTGGGGGGGGTGAAAAACTGTTTTTT
.,TRBV10-3,.,TRBJ2-7,CAISESREQYF,TGTGCCATCAGTGAGTCTCGTGAGCAGTACTTC
TRBD1,TRBV6-5,.,TRBJ1-2,CASSYVRIGTGDGYTF,TGTGCCAGCAGTTATGTTCGGATAGGGACAGGGGACGGCTACACCTTC
TRBD1,TRBV6-5,.,TRBJ1-4,CASGSGTGEKLFF,TGTGCCAGCGGCTCCGGGACAGGCGAAAAACTGTTTTTT
TRBD2,TRBV5-1,.,TRBJ2-1,CASSLVGLAGVNEQFF,TGCGCCAGCAGCTTGGTGGGACTAGCGGGGGTTAATGAGCAGTTCTTC
.,TRBV5-1,.,TRBJ1-4,CASSPAGRENEKLFF,TGCGCCAGCAGCCCCGCGGGACGGGAGAATGAAAAACTGTTTTTT
.,TRBV14,.,TRBJ1-2,CASSQSGVGYGYTF,TGTGCCAGCAGCCAAAGCGGGGTCGGGTATGGCTACACCTTC
TRBD1,TRBV6-5,.,TRBJ1-6,CASRPGQFYNSPLHF,TGTGCCAGCAGGCCGGGACAGTTCTATAATTCACCCCTCCACTTT
.,TRBV11-2,.,TRBJ2-7,CASSPPGTREQYF,TGTGCCAGCAGCCCCCCCGGGACTCGAGAGCAGTACTTC
.,TRBV27,.,TRBJ1-1,CASSLSRQGGVNTEAFF,TGTGCCAGCAGTTTATCCCGGCAGGGAGGTGTGAACACTGAAGCTTTCTTT
.,TRBV19,.,TRBJ1-5,CASSVTRGGSNQPQHF,TGTGCCAGTAGCGTGACCCGGGGAGGCAGCAATCAGCCCCAGCATTTT
TRBD1,TRBV27,.,TRBJ1-2,CASSFGTGYGYTF,TGTGCCAGCAGTTTTGGGACAGGCTATGGCTACACCTTC
.,TRBV4-1,.,TRBJ2-1,CASSQDLEQFF,TGCGCCAGCAGCCAAGACCTTGAGCAGTTCTTC
TRBD1,TRBV9,once,TRBJ1-6,CASSVEGARHSPLHF,TGTGCCAGCAGCGTAGAGGGGGCACGGCATTCACCCCTCCACTTT
TRBD2,TRBV9,.,TRBJ2-5,CASSVEASGGETQYF,TGTGCCAGCAGCGTAGAGGCTAGCGGGGGTGAGACCCAGTACTTC
TRBD1,TRBV24-1,.,TRBJ2-3,CATSDKTGGTDTQYF,TGTGCCACCAGTGATAAAACAGGGGGTACAGATACGCAGTATTTT
.,TRBV6-5,.,TRBJ2-7,CASSYGDSYIYEQYF,TGTGCCAGCAGTTACGGTGACAGTTATATCTACGAGCAGTACTTC
TRBD1,TRBV6-5,few,TRBJ1-1,CASSSGGLNTEAFF,TGTGCCAGCAGCTCAGGGGGCCTGAACACTGAAGCTTTCTTT
.,TRBV18,.,TRBJ1-1,CASSQQGSNTEAFF,TGTGCCAGCTCACAACAGGGCTCGAACACTGAAGCTTTCTTT
TRBD2,TRBV9,.,TRBJ2-1,CASSFQGGGAGEQFF,TGTGCCAGCAGCTTCCAGGGCGGGGGGGCAGGAGAGCAGTTCTTC
TRBD1,TRBV10-3,.,TRBJ2-7,CAISDQGADRFTYEQYF,TGTGCCATCAGTGACCAGGGGGCCGATCGATTTACCTACGAGCAGTACTTC
.,TRBV18,.,TRBJ1-3,CASSASQGHSGNTIYF,TGTGCCAGCTCAGCCTCACAGGGCCACTCTGGAAACACCATATATTTT
TRBD1,TRBV27,.,TRBJ2-7,CASSLSRGTGGAYEQYF,TGTGCCAGCAGTTTATCGAGAGGGACAGGTGGGGCCTACGAGCAGTACTTC
.,TRBV5-1,.,TRBJ1-1,CASSFAGPNTEAFF,TGCGCCAGCAGCTTCGCGGGCCCAAACACTGAAGCTTTCTTT
TRBD1,TRBV19,.,TRBJ1-4,CASSTGTERNEKLFF,TGTGCCAGTAGTACCGGGACAGAGAGGAATGAAAAACTGTTTTTT
TRBD1,TRBV13,.,TRBJ1-1,CASSLTGKRDTEAFF,TGTGCCAGCAGCTTGACAGGGAAAAGGGACACTGAAGCTTTCTTT